The 21 T cell receptor beta chains reported below all come from one sample, sequenced in a study of human T cells and chemical hapten exposure. It was the library that attached unique molecular identifiers to individual cDNA molecules. TCRdb re-analysed the reads in MiXCR, keeping a single row per CDR3 protein. The sample lists about 120,000 distinct CDR3 sequences; approximately 9% were seen once. From whole blood left unfractionated, total RNA was extracted. What was sequenced was whole blood. The source of these receptors is a human donor in good health. Some clones in this sample may be carry-over from other donors' samples.

This clonotype was recorded a few times. The chain uses TRBV4-3 and TRBJ2-7; the D gene is possibly TRBD2 (5 bases). CDR3 size: 14 residues. Germline V CDR1 and CDR2: LGHNA, YSLEER. V lost 3 bases to trimming and J lost 1 base, with 10 bases between them. The CDR3 spells CASSHFRGSYEQYF. DNA of the CDR3: TGCGCCAGCAGCCACTTCAGAGGGTCCTACGAGCAGTACTTC.

CDR3 DNA sequence: TGTGCCAGTAGATCTCCAGGGGCCTTAAATGAAAAACTGTTTTTT. This sequence encodes CASRSPGALNEKLFF. This sequence joins TRBV19 and TRBJ1-4; a possible D gene is TRBD1 (6 bases). The V gene lost 6 bases and the J gene lost 5 bases, with 16 bases spanning the gap. CDR1 LNHDA and CDR2 SQIVND come from the germline V gene (reference sequence). The CDR3 extends over 15 amino acids.

J is TRBJ2-7 and V is TRBV20-1; TRBD1 is a possible D gene (6 bases). V was trimmed by 3 bases and J by 2 bases, leaving 11 bases between them. CDR3 size: 13 residues. Germline CDR1 and CDR2: DFQATT and SNEGSKA (reference sequence). CDR3 sequence: CSASGRTAYEQYF. CDR3 nucleotides: TGCAGTGCTAGTGGGCGGACAGCCTACGAGCAGTACTTC.

In this sample, this clonotype turned up a few times. This chain connects TRBV4-3 to TRBJ1-5, with D possibly TRBD1 on 6 matching bases. The germline CDR1 and CDR2 sequences are LGHNA and YSLEER. The CDR3 has 17 residues. V was cut by 0 bases and J by 6 bases, with 18 bases left in between. CDR3 protein: CASSQDIAGEGGQPQHF. CDR3 DNA: TGCGCCAGCAGCCAAGATATAGCAGGGGAAGGTGGTCAGCCCCAGCATTTT.

This clonotype was found a few times. CDR3 nucleotides: TGCAGTGCCATAATATTAGCGGCACCTCGGGGCGAGCAGTACTTC. This sequence encodes CSAIILAAPRGEQYF. The chain joins TRBV20-1 to TRBJ2-7; weak D call: TRBD2 (6 bases). CDR3 size: 15 residues. Germline-derived CDR1 and CDR2 are DFQATT and SNEGSKA (reference sequence). Trimming shortened V by 6 bases and J by 6 bases, and 24 bases separated the two germline ends.

The chain combines TRBV10-3 with TRBJ2-7, with D perhaps matching TRBD1 (5 bases). V was clipped by 3 bases and J by 1 base, with 10 bases between them. CDR1 ENHRY and CDR2 SYGVKD come from the germline V gene. The CDR3 covers 14 residues. The CDR3 loop is CAISDSRQSYEQYF. Written as DNA, the CDR3 is TGTGCCATCAGTGATTCCCGACAGTCCTACGAGCAGTACTTC.

This clonotype was seen at least ten times. V and J are TRBV29-1 and TRBJ2-3; TRBD2 matches at 12 bases. The CDR3 loop spans 14 amino acids. Germline V gives CDR1 SQVTM, CDR2 ANQGSEA. V shed 6 bases and J 5 bases; nucleotides not matched to a gene: 6. Here the CDR3 DNA reads TGCAGCGTCTCTAGCGGGAGGGCCAAAGATACGCAGTATTTT. Translation: CSVSSGRAKDTQYF.

The V call is TRBV14, the J call TRBJ2-4; D possibly corresponds to TRBD2 (5 bases). The germline V gene encodes CDR1 SGHDN and CDR2 FVKESK. The CDR3 is 15 amino acids. V was shortened by 4 bases and J by 3 bases, with 13 bases between the two germline ends. For the CDR3, the DNA is TGTGCCAGCAGCCCCTCGACTATGGTCAAAAACATTCAGTACTTC. This translates into CASSPSTMVKNIQYF.

This sequence joins TRBV11-2 and TRBJ2-7; D remains unclear. The V end was cut by 0 bases, the J end by 0 bases, with 9 bases between. The CDR3 contains 15 residues. From germline, CDR1 is SGHAT and CDR2 FQNNGV. DNA of the CDR3: TGTGCCAGCAGCTTAGAAGGCGGCTTCTCCTACGAGCAGTACTTC. The encoded protein is CASSLEGGFSYEQYF.

The CDR3 nucleotides read TGCGCCAGCAGGAGTGAAGGTAATAGCAATCAGCCCCAGCATTTT. This gives the protein CASRSEGNSNQPQHF. The rearrangement joins TRBV4-1 to TRBJ1-5; D unresolved. Trimming took 6 bases from V and 0 from J, leaving 12 bases between them. CDR1 is MGHRA and CDR2 is YSYEKL in the germline V gene. CDR3 length: 15 residues.

The chain uses TRBV10-3 and TRBJ2-5; unclear D gene. V lost 4 bases and J lost 0, with 6 bases in between. The CDR3 sequence is 13 residues long. Looked up from germline, CDR1 is ENHRY and CDR2 is SYGVKD. For the CDR3, the DNA is TGTGCCATCAGTGTTTACGACCAAGAGACCCAGTACTTC. As protein: CAISVYDQETQYF.

The table lists this clonotype with many counts. The CDR3 is CASGRTGASGAQYF. CDR3 coding DNA: TGTGCCAGCGGCCGGACAGGGGCGTCGGGGGCCCAGTACTTC. This chain joins TRBV27 and TRBJ2-5; 9 bases line up with TRBD1. CDR1 MNHEY and CDR2 SMNVEV come from the germline V gene (reference sequence). J gave up 9 bases and V 8 bases, and 13 bases lay outside the gene matches. The CDR3 is 14 residues long.

The J gene is TRBJ2-1, the V gene TRBV25-1, with TRBD2 matching over 7 bases. CDR1 is MGHDK, CDR2 SYGVNS, per germline. The CDR3 contains 15 residues. The V and J ends lost 3 bases and 2 bases, in that order; junction bases with no gene match: 4. In DNA, the CDR3 is TGTGCCAGCAGTGAGGGCGGGAGCCCCTACAATGAGCAGTTCTTC. It translates to CASSEGGSPYNEQFF. The whole variable domain, remainder taken from reference TRBV25-1 and TRBJ2-1, is EADIYQTPRYLVIGTGKKITLECSQTMGHDKMYWYQQDPGMELHLIHYSYGVNSTEKGDLSSESTVSRIRTEHFPLTLESARPSHTSQYLCASSEGGSPYNEQFFGPGTRLTVL.

This clonotype was counted only a few times. The CDR3 DNA sequence: TGTGCCAGCAGTTACCAGGACAGGGGGCTGAATGAGCAGTTCTTC. Its protein is CASSYQDRGLNEQFF. The chain uses TRBV6-5 and TRBJ2-1; 11 nucleotides align to TRBD1. J lost 7 bases, V lost 2 bases, and 4 bases had no gene match. The CDR3 is made up of 15 amino acids. Germline V gene data show CDR1 as MNHEY and CDR2 as SVGAGI.

This clonotype was seen only a few times. The chain is built from TRBV29-1 and TRBJ1-1; perhaps TRBD1 as D (5 bases). CDR3 size: 13 residues. The ends were cut back, 6 bases at V and 4 bases at J, with 15 bases in the middle. The V gene's germline CDR1 is SQVTM and CDR2 ANQGSEA. Here the CDR3 reads CSVAGSGFTEAFF. The CDR3 DNA reads as TGCAGCGTAGCAGGGTCCGGATTCACTGAAGCTTTCTTT.

This clonotype was seen a handful of times. V usage is TRBV14 and J usage is TRBJ2-1; TRBD2 matches at 10 bases. With V trimmed by 4 bases and J by 10 bases, 10 bases remained unmatched. Germline lookup yields CDR1 SGHDN and CDR2 FVKESK. CDR3 size: 15 residues. The CDR3 coding sequence is TGTGCCAGCAGCCCCCTGGAAGCGGGAGGGAAGGAGCAGTTCTTC. It specifies CASSPLEAGGKEQFF.

This clonotype was found a few times. The chain employs TRBV7-3 and TRBJ2-2; unclear D gene. The CDR3 length is 12 residues. Trimming pared 6 bases from V and 7 bases from J, leaving 9 bases between. Per germline, CDR1 SGHTA and CDR2 FQGTGA. CDR3 in DNA: TGTGCCAGCAGTTACCGCATCGGGGAGCTGTTTTTT. Amino acid sequence: CASSYRIGELFF.

The chain recombines TRBV7-9 with TRBJ1-1; TRBD1 might be the D (5 bases). The germline V gene encodes CDR1 SEHNR and CDR2 FQNEAQ (reference sequence). V was trimmed by 8 bases and J by 0 bases, leaving 10 bases between them. CDR3 length: 13 amino acids. CDR3 amino acids: CASLLTVNTEAFF. CDR3 DNA: TGTGCCAGCTTGCTGACAGTGAACACTGAAGCTTTCTTT.

This clonotype was seen a handful of times. The chain couples TRBV20-1 to TRBJ2-1; D is unclear. CDR1 is DFQATT and CDR2 is SNEGSKA in the germline V gene (reference sequence). V lost 3 bases and J 5 bases, leaving 8 bases between the germline ends. This CDR3 region has 12 residues. CDR3 nucleotides: TGCAGTGCTAGGAGGCTAGACAATGAGCAGTTCTTC. It codes for CSARRLDNEQFF.

This clonotype showed up just a few times. This chain links TRBV6-5 with TRBJ2-2, with 9 bases matching TRBD1. V lost 6 bases and J lost 5; bases outside the gene matches: 7. The germline gives CDR1 MNHEY, CDR2 SVGAGI. This CDR3 comprises 15 residues. CDR3 loop: CASRWTGVRTGELFF. The CDR3 nucleotides read TGTGCCAGCAGGTGGACAGGGGTGAGGACCGGGGAGCTGTTTTTT.

This clonotype was seen a handful of times. V and J are TRBV6-1 and TRBJ2-1; D is unclear. V shed 4 bases and J shed 0 bases, with 10 bases lying between them. CDR1 and CDR2 from the germline V gene are MNHNS and SASEGT. The CDR3 is made up of 15 amino acids. The CDR3 DNA reads TGTGCCAGCAGTGTCCGGACGGACTCCTACAATGAGCAGTTCTTC. The encoded protein is CASSVRTDSYNEQFF.